This T cell receptor (beta chain) comes out of a study of shared clonotypes between healthy human individuals. The germline V gene encodes CDR1 MDHEN and CDR2 SYDVKM. The CDR3 is made up of 14 amino acids. A split of CD4+ cells into CD45RA+ naive and CD45RA-negative memory subsets was performed. Running of the assay took place at deep level. Assay: immunoSEQ multiplex PCR; the TCRdb copy retains only in-frame clones and omits some. Here the sample spans 1 million to 1.3 million clones, about four fifths being singletons. The material sequenced was memory CD4+ T cells from PBMCs. The subset denotes: CD45RA-negative fraction. The origin of this receptor is a man aged 18 to 30 in good health. Some clones in this sample may be carry-over from other donors' samples. The rearrangement joins TRBV28 to TRBJ2-7; a weak D match, TRBD2 (6 bases). The CDR3 here is CATIVAGNHYEQYF. CDR3 in DNA: TGTGCTACTATTGTTGCGGGAAACCACTACGAGCAGTACTTC.